The present TCR beta chain was sequenced within a study of T-cell reconstitution after alpha-beta-depleted transplantation in children. It was with unique molecular identifiers that the TCRbeta library was prepared. TCRdb fed the PCR reads into MiXCR, producing one record per CDR3 protein. This table holds about 120,000 distinct CDR3 sequences, around a tenth found once. This clonotype was seen many times. The V and J ends lost 5 bases and 6 bases respectively, with 19 bases between them. Germline assignment: CDR1 KGHSH and CDR2 LQKENI. The CDR3 consists of 15 residues. This chain uses TRBV18 with TRBJ1-2; D uncertain. The input for sequencing was PBMCs from the stem cell graft donor, taken from the stem cell graft. The sequence was obtained from a human donor who donated a stem cell graft to a child with acute lymphoblastic leukemia. CDR3 sequence: CASSALHKGLDGYTF. Here the CDR3 DNA reads TGTGCCAGCTCAGCCCTTCACAAAGGGCTAGATGGCTACACCTTC. Filled out from reference TRBV18 and TRBJ1-2, the complete variable domain reads NAGVMQNPRHLVRRRGQEARLRCSPMKGHSHVYWYRQLPEEGLKFMVYLQKENIIDESGMPKERFSAEFPKEGPSILRIQQVVRGDSAAYFCASSALHKGLDGYTFGSGTRLTVV.